One and the same sample provided the 11 T cell receptor beta chains below, sequenced in a study of naive and memory T cell subsets (dated by TCRdb to 2015 to 2018). The research as a whole found: A few larger clonotypes were present in naive repertoires, especially CD8 naive repertoires, and these clonotypes were possibly memory cells re-expressing CD45RA.

For these receptors, no antigen is known. Libraries were built with UMI-ligation and nested PCR. Sequencing instrument: Illumina MiSeq. The beta constant-region primer was an equimolar mix of two oligonucleotides covering both TRBC1 and TRBC2. The ligated cDNA went through four rounds of PCR with nested alpha and beta constant-region primers together with the SP2 primer. TCRdb passed the public sequencing reads through fastp at Q25 and MiXCR, retaining productive beta sequences. Merged by CDR3 protein, the rows form single entries marked with the most common genes and DNA. Counted in this sample were 150,000 or so distinct CDR3 sequences; 22% of them appeared once. The top ten clones comprise 0.09% to 0.13% of the sample. The source material was naive CD4+ T cells from blood. In light of the paper, this sample's cell subset or site label describes: naive T cells, CD45RA high CD27+. The source is a human donor in good health.

This chain connects TRBV4-2 to TRBJ2-3; TRBD1 or TRBD2 may be the D gene (5 bases each). Trimming took 8 bases from V and 0 from J, leaving 9 bases between them. Germline CDR1 is LGHNA and CDR2 is YNFKEQ. The CDR3 is made up of 13 amino acids. The CDR3 spells CASLGTSTDTQYF. DNA for the CDR3: TGTGCCAGCCTCGGGACCAGCACAGATACGCAGTATTTT.

This clonotype was seen only a few times. The chain joins TRBV24-1 to TRBJ1-5, with TRBD1 matching 9 bases. The trim removed 9 bases at V and 3 bases at J, leaving 8 bases unmatched. Germline CDR1 reads KGHDR; CDR2 reads SFDVKD. The CDR3 is 15 amino acids. CDR3 region: CATGGQGTNNQPQHF. CDR3 nucleotides: TGTGCCACCGGGGGACAGGGAACGAACAATCAGCCCCAGCATTTT.

The V call is TRBV29-1, the J call TRBJ1-1; D is possibly TRBD1 (6 bases). The CDR3 spans 12 residues. Per germline, CDR1 SQVTM and CDR2 ANQGSEA. Trimming stripped 4 bases from V and 10 bases from J, with 16 bases between. The CDR3 region is CSVVGQRLGAFF. In DNA form, the CDR3 reads TGCAGCGTTGTTGGACAGCGGCTTGGAGCTTTCTTT.

V usage is TRBV7-2 and J usage is TRBJ2-5; D uncertain. Germline-derived CDR1 and CDR2 are SGHTA and FQGNSA. The CDR3 length is 13 residues. V was trimmed by 2 bases and J by 1 base, leaving 5 bases between them. The DNA of the CDR3 is TGTGCCAGCAGCTTACTATCCCAAGAGACCCAGTACTTC. This gives the protein CASSLLSQETQYF.

The genes are TRBV20-1 and TRBJ1-1; tentative D call: TRBD1 (6 bases). CDR1 is DFQATT and CDR2 is SNEGSKA in the germline V gene (reference sequence). This CDR3 has 14 residues. Trimming removed 0 bases at V and 5 bases at J, with 13 bases between. This chain's CDR3 is CSAREGGILTEAFF. Written as DNA, the CDR3 is TGCAGTGCTAGAGAAGGGGGGATTTTGACTGAAGCTTTCTTT.

This clonotype was counted many times. The rearrangement joins TRBV7-2 to TRBJ2-2; TRBD2 matches at 14 bases. Germline V lookup: CDR1 SGHTA, CDR2 FQGNSA. The CDR3 loop spans 18 amino acids. The J segment lost 4 bases and the V segment lost 2 bases, leaving 6 bases of the junction unmatched. The DNA of the CDR3 is TGTGCCAGCAGCTTACGGGTGACTAGCGGGAGGGTCACCGGGGAGCTGTTTTTT. Amino acids: CASSLRVTSGRVTGELFF.

This chain links TRBV20-1 with TRBJ1-3; D perhaps matches TRBD1 (5 bases). Trimming shortened V by 4 bases and J by 2 bases, and 15 bases separated the two germline ends. The CDR3 length is 15 residues. Germline lookup yields CDR1 DFQATT and CDR2 SNEGSKA (reference sequence). The CDR3 DNA is TGCAGTGCTACTGTCCGGGGGATCCCTGGAAACACCATATATTTT. Residues: CSATVRGIPGNTIYF.

This clonotype came up a few times. This chain joins TRBV12-3 or TRBV12-4 and TRBJ2-1, with no clear D. CDR3 length: 14 amino acids. V lost 7 bases, J lost 10 bases, and 20 bases lay in between. The CDR3, as DNA: TGTGCCAGCAAGCTTGGCAGAGCTTATTACGAGCAGTTCTTC. As protein: CASKLGRAYYEQFF.

This rearrangement joins TRBV12-5 to TRBJ1-1, with 10 bases identical to TRBD1. Germline V gene data show CDR1 as LGHNT and CDR2 as FRNRAP. The CDR3 extends over 18 amino acids. V shed 4 bases and J 3 bases; nucleotides not matched to a gene: 14. The CDR3 loop reads CASGSFRLTGGKDTEAFF. The CDR3 DNA reads as TGTGCTAGTGGTTCGTTTCGACTGACAGGGGGCAAGGACACTGAAGCTTTCTTT.

This clonotype was found a few times. The V gene is TRBV28, the J gene TRBJ1-6, with D possibly being TRBD1 (6 bases). With 5 bases removed from V and 1 base from J, the gap between germline ends came to 9 bases. CDR1 and CDR2 from the germline V gene are MDHEN and SYDVKM. The CDR3 is 15 amino acids. The CDR3 DNA follows: TGTGCCAGCAGTCGAGGGGGGTCCTATAATTCACCCCTCCACTTT. It codes for CASSRGGSYNSPLHF.

This sequence joins TRBV5-1 and TRBJ1-3; weak D call: TRBD1 (6 bases). The V end was cut by 0 bases, the J end by 3 bases, with 16 bases between. The CDR3 spans 17 residues. Germline values: CDR1 SGHRS, CDR2 YFSETQ. The CDR3 nucleotides are TGCGCCAGCAGCTTGGATTCGGGGGGCGCGTTTGGAAACACCATATATTTT. This gives the protein CASSLDSGGAFGNTIYF.